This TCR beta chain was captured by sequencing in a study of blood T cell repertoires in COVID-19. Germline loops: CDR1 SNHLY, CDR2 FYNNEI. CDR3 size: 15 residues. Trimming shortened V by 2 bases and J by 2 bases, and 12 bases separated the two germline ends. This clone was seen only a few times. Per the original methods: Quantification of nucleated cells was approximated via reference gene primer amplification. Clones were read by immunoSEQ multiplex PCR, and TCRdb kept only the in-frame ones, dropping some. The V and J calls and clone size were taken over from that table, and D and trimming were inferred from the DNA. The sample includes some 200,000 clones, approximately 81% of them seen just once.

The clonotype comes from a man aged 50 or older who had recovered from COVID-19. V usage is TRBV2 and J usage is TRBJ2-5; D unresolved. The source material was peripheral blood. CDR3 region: CASSESSAHQETQYF. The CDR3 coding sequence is TGTGCCAGCAGTGAAAGTTCAGCGCATCAAGAGACCCAGTACTTC.